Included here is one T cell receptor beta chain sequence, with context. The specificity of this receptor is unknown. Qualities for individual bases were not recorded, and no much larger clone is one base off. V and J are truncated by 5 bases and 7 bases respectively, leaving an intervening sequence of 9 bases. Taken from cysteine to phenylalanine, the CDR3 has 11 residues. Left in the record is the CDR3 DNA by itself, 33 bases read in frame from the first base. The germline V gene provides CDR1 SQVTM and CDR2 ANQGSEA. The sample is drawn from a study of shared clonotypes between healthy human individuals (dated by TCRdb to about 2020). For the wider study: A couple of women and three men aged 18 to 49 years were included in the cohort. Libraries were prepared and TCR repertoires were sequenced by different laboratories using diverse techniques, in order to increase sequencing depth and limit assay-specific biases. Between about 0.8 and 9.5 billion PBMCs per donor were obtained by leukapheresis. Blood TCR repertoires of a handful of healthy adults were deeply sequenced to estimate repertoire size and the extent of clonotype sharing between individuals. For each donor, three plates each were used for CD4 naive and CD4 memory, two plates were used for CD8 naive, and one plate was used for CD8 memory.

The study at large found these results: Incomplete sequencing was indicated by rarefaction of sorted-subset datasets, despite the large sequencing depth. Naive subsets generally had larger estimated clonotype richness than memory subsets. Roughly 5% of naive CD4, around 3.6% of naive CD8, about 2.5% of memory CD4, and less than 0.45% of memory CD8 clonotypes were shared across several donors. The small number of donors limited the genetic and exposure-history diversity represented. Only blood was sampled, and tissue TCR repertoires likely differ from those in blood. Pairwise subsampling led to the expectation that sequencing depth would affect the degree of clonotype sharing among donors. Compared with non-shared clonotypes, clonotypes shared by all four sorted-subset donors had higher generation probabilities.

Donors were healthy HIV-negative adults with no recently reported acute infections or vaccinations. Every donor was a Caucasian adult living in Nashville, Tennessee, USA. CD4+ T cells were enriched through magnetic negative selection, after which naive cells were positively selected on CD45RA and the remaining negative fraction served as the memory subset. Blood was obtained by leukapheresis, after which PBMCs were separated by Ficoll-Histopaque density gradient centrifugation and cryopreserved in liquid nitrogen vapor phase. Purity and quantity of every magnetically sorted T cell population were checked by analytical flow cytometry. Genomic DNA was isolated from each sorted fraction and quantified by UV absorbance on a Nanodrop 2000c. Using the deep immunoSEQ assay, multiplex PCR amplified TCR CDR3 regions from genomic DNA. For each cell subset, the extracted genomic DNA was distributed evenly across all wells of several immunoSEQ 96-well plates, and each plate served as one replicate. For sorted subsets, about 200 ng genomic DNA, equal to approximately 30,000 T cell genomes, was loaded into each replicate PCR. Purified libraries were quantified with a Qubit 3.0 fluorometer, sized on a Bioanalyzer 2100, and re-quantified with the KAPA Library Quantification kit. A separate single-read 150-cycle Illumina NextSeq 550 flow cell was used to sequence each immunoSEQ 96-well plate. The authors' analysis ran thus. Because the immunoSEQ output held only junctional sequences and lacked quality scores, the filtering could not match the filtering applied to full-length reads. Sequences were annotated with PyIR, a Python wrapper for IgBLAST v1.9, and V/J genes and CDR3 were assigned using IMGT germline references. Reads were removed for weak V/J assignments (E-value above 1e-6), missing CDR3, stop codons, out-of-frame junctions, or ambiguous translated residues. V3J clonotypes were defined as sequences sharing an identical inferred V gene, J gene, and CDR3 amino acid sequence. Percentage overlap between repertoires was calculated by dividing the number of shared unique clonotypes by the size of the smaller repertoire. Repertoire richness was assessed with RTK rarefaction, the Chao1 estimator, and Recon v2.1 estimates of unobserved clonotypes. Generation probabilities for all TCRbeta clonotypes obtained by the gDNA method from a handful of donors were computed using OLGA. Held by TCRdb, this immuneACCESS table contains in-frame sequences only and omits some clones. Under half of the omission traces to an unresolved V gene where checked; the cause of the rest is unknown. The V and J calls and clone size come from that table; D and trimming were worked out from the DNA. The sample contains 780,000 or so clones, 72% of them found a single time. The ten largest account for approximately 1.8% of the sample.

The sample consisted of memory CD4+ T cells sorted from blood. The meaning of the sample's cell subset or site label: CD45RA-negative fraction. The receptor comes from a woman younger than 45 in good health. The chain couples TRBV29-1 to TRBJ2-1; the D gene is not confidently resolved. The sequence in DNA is TGCAGCGTTAAGTACTCAAATGAGCAGTTCTTC. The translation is CSVKYSNEQFF.